This T cell receptor beta chain was recorded in a study of regulatory T cells in long-lasting Graves disease (dated by TCRdb to about 2021). Looking at the study overall: Persistent Graves' disease meant more than 5 years of antithyroid drug treatment with TSH receptor autoantibodies that stayed positive. This study used TCR sequencing and RNA sequencing of peripheral blood to compare persistent Graves' disease patients against newly diagnosed Graves' disease patients. The study took place in China and was registered as a clinical trial. On average, persistent Graves' disease patients in the clinical cohort had been on antithyroid drugs for approximately 10 years. A total of around 35 samples were covered by TCR sequencing, comprising approximately 13 persistent and about 20 newly diagnosed Graves' disease patients. Results and caveats for the whole study, not just this receptor: The authors noted that the small sample size was a limitation that may lower accuracy. Patients with persistent disease shared more public clonotypes (about 2,500) than newly diagnosed patients did (966). Lower TCR Shannon entropy and fewer highly expanded clones were observed in persistent Graves' disease patients than in newly diagnosed patients, which suggested clonal expansion. Peripheral blood alone was examined, since thyroid tissue, which constituted the primary lesion, could not be accessed. Sequencing and analysis were limited to the TCR beta chain. Persistent disease showed preferential use of TRBV28, TRBJ1-2 and TRBJ2-5, whereas newly diagnosed disease favored TRBV20-1 and TRBJ2-1.

As encoded in the germline V gene, CDR1 is SNHLY while CDR2 is FYNNEI. CDR3 length: 14 amino acids, cysteine to phenylalanine. Only the CDR3 portion is preserved as DNA: 42 bases, with reading frame beginning at the first base. Cut back by 7 bases and 0 bases, the V and J ends lie 12 bases apart. The time point tag for this specimen amounts to: persistent/refractory GD, antithyroid drugs over 5 years with positive TRAb. For both TCR sequencing and RNA sequencing, RNA was extracted from PBMCs in TRIzol. The diagnosis of Graves' disease was made according to American Thyroid Association guidelines. Patients were recruited from an endocrinology department in Xi'an, China. From each patient, roughly 9 milliliters of peripheral blood was collected into an EDTA anticoagulant tube. Ficoll Paque Plus density gradient separation was used to isolate PBMCs, and no further T cell sorting was performed. An Agilent 2100 Bioanalyzer and agarose gel were used to check RNA quality, while a NanoDrop 2000 measured RNA concentration.

Library creation used multiplex PCR. The sample was run on an Illumina HiSeq 4000. TCR beta libraries were built with iRepertoire HTBI primers and Arm-PCR amplification of CDR3 regions. Before sequencing, the PCR products underwent gel purification. The authors' analysis ran thus. A total of 60 to 80 TRBV and approximately 13 TRBJ segments were identified across samples and were used for gene usage analysis of CDR3 amino acid clonotypes. Filtered high-quality paired reads were merged into contigs using COPE and FqMerger. BLAST was used to align contigs to IMGT TRBV, TRBD and TRBJ reference genes, with CDR3 defined following IMGT. Any clonotype with a frequency above 0.1% was classified as a highly expanded clone. Repertoire diversity was measured by Shannon entropy, and V-J evenness by the Gini coefficient. A clonotype was considered public if more than one individual shared it. TCRdb passed the public sequencing reads through fastp at Q25 and MiXCR, retaining productive beta sequences. One record per CDR3 amino acid sequence lists the most common genes and DNA. The V and J calls were not made by the authors but by TCRdb's processing. Here the sample has roughly 700,000 distinct CDR3 sequences; approximately 29% occur a single time. The ten largest clones take up about 40% of the sample.

This clonotype was counted at least ten times. The antigen it recognizes is unknown. Base-call qualities are not available, and no considerably larger clone is one nucleotide away. The material was peripheral blood mononuclear cells (PBMCs), obtained when the disease was refractory, from a patient treated with antithyroid drugs. This receptor was obtained from a female donor with Graves disease. The chain links TRBV2 with TRBJ1-2, with no confident D gene call. The nucleotide sequence is given as TGTGCCAGCATATCTGACGGAGCTAACTATGGCTACACCTTC. The encoded protein is CASISDGANYGYTF.